This T cell receptor (beta chain) is drawn from a study of blood T cell repertoires in COVID-19. The table came from immunoSEQ multiplex PCR; TCRdb's copy has only in-frame clones and leaves some out. The sample shows approximately 86,000 clones, around four fifths of them seen only once. Germline assignment: CDR1 MNHEY and CDR2 SMNVEV (reference sequence). J lost 7 bases, V lost 6 bases, and 4 bases had no gene match. This CDR3 has 13 residues. The TCR was taken from a man aged 50 to 60 with acute or convalescent COVID-19. Sample: peripheral blood. The chain employs TRBV27 and TRBJ2-2, with 8 bases aligning to TRBD1. CDR3 protein: CASRPTGGGELFF. The CDR3 DNA follows: TGTGCCAGCAGGCCAACAGGGGGCGGGGAGCTGTTTTTT.